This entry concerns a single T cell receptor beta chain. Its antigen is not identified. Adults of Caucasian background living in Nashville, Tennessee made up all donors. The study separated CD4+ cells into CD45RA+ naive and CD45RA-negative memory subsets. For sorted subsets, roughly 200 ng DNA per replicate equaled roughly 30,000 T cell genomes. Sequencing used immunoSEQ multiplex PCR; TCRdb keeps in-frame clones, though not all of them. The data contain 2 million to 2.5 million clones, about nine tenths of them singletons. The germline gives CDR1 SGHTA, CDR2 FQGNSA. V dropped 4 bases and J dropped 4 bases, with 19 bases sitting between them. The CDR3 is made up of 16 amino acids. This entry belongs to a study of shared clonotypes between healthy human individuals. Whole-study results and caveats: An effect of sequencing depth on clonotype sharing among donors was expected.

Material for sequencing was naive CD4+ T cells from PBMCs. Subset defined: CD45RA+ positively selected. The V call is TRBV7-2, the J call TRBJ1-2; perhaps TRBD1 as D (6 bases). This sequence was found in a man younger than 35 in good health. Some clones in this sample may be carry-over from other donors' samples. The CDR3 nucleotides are TGTGCCAGCAGCTCTCGAGAACAGGGAAAATCCTATGGCTACACCTTC. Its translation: CASSSREQGKSYGYTF.